The sequence of this T cell receptor beta chain was determined in a study of blood T cell repertoires in COVID-19. The protocol was immunoSEQ multiplex PCR, while the TCRdb copy is restricted to in-frame clones and leaves out a portion. Among roughly 200,000 clones listed, 88% were seen once. Sequenced input: peripheral blood. The receptor was derived from a man in his 70s with acute or convalescent COVID-19.

The CDR3 DNA reads TGTGCCAGCTCGGTACAGGGAGGGACCGGGGAGCTGTTTTTT. It translates to CASSVQGGTGELFF. This chain links TRBV6-5 with TRBJ2-2, with D tentatively TRBD2 (7 bases). The CDR3 has 14 amino acids. Germline CDR1 MNHEY, CDR2 SVGAGI. With 8 bases removed from V and 5 bases from J, the gap between germline ends came to 15 bases.